The rows below give T cell receptor beta chains drawn from one sample of a study of OX40 agonist ivuxolimab in advanced cancers. The assay was immunoSEQ multiplex PCR, and TCRdb's table has in-frame clones only and misses some. Among roughly 48,000 clones, approximately 87% were seen once, and the ten largest hold approximately 10%. The sequences come from CD4+ or CD8+ T cells sorted from blood, collected in a trial of the OX40 agonist ivuxolimab. The receptors were sampled from an adult with an advanced solid tumor such as melanoma, head and neck, liver or kidney cancer. The CDR3 runs from the conserved cysteine through the conserved F or W. Each record gives: CDR3 protein, V gene, J gene.

CDR3: CASSFNRITDTQYF
V: TRBV27
J: TRBJ2-3

CDR3: CASSLVAGSYNEQFF
V: TRBV7-2
J: TRBJ2-1

CDR3: CSVDGLAGGPSTDTQYF
V: TRBV29-1
J: TRBJ2-3

CDR3: CASSVVLPVDRPATEAFF
V: TRBV9
J: TRBJ1-1

CDR3: CSVEVAAGANVLTF
V: TRBV29-1
J: TRBJ2-6

CDR3: CASSEPRTSSTDTQYF
V: TRBV2
J: TRBJ2-3

CDR3: CASSVGEAGGPSDTQYF
V: TRBV9
J: TRBJ2-3

CDR3: CASSLRVNEQFF
V: TRBV5-6
J: TRBJ2-1

CDR3: CAWSPGSGTEAFF
V: TRBV30
J: TRBJ1-1

CDR3: CASTSREVQETQYF
V: TRBV7-2
J: TRBJ2-5

CDR3: CAISDEGNQPQHF
V: TRBV10-3
J: TRBJ1-5

CDR3: CASSQGALWLGELFF
V: TRBV4-2
J: TRBJ2-2

CDR3: CASSQDLDPTGELFF
V: TRBV4-3
J: TRBJ2-2

CDR3: CANQRGYEQYF
V: TRBV6-4
J: TRBJ2-7

CDR3: CASSFGLSTGELFF
V: TRBV5-1
J: TRBJ2-2

CDR3: CASSVVGQGYEQYF
V: TRBV9
J: TRBJ2-7

CDR3: CASPKGQGSEQYF
V: TRBV7-9
J: TRBJ2-7

CDR3: CASSTGTGGFVFNQPQHF
V: TRBV19
J: TRBJ1-5

CDR3: CASIRGTASGNTIYF
V: TRBV19
J: TRBJ1-3

CDR3: CASSPSGRQGVLEKLFF
V: TRBV11-2
J: TRBJ1-4

CDR3: CASSYLRDTPIQSSYEQYF
V: TRBV2
J: TRBJ2-7

CDR3: CASSQVVGTGELFF
V: TRBV4-1
J: TRBJ2-2

CDR3: CASSPQGIGELFF
V: TRBV27
J: TRBJ2-2

CDR3: CASSVGSGGDGTEAFF
V: TRBV9
J: TRBJ1-1